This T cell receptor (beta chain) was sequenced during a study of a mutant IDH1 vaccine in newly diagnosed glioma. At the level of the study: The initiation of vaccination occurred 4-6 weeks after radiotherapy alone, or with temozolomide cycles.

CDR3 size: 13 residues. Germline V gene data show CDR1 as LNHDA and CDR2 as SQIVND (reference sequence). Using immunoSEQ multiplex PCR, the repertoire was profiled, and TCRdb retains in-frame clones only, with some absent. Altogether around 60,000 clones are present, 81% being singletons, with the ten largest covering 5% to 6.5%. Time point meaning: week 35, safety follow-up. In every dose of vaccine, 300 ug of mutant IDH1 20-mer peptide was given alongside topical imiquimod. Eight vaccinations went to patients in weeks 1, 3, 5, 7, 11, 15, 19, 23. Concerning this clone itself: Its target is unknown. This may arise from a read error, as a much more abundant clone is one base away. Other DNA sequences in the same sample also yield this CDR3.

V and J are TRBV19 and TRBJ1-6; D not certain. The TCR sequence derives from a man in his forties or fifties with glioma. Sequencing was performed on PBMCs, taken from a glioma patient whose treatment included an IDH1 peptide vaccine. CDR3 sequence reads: CASSQQANSPLHF. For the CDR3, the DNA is TGCGCCAGTAGTCAGCAGGCTAATTCACCCCTCCACTTT.